The T cell receptor beta chain under discussion was sequenced for a study of CD8 T cells in ankylosing spondylitis. Study results and limitations: Certain motif variants had earlier appeared in reactive arthritis synovial fluid and blood. Significantly higher representation of disease-linked clones was reported for matched ankylosing spondylitis synovial fluid. A motif of 7 to 9 highly homologous TCR beta variants was seen as apparently characteristic of ankylosing spondylitis blood.

This clonotype was recorded a few times. Antigen: not known. The germline gives CDR1 SGHRS, CDR2 YFSETQ. This CDR3 comprises 15 residues. Trimming removed 3 bases at V and 3 bases at J, with 14 bases between. Libraries of TCR beta came from quantitative 5'-RACE with molecular barcodes. TCRdb re-analysed the 5' RACE reads in MiXCR, keeping a single row per CDR3 protein. The sample lists about 300,000 distinct CDR3 sequences, roughly 20% occurring once. This rearrangement joins TRBV5-1 to TRBJ2-3; the D gene is possibly TRBD2 (5 bases). Sequenced material: blood, either unsorted or a sorted T cell fraction (not recorded which). The sequence was collected from a female donor with ankylosing spondylitis or in good health (not recorded which). CDR3 residues: CASSSSLRVTDTQYF. DNA of the CDR3: TGCGCCAGCAGCTCGTCCCTGAGGGTAACAGATACGCAGTATTTT.